A single sample gave rise to the 7 T cell receptor beta chains below, sequenced in a study of T cell changes during pregnancy in multiple sclerosis. Sequencing was performed with immunoSEQ multiplex PCR; in TCRdb, only in-frame clones are kept and a portion is missing. Among about 36,000 clones listed, approximately 92% were seen once. Sequencing was performed on PBMCs (not recorded whether the cells were cultured). The receptors were gathered from a female donor with multiple sclerosis, enrolled in a pregnancy study.

For this clone: Other DNA sequences in the same sample also yield this CDR3. The CDR3 sequence is CASSQPLAGATDTQYF. The CDR3 region has the DNA TGCGCCAGCAGCCAACCCCTAGCGGGAGCCACAGATACGCAGTATTTT. The chain recombines TRBV4-1 with TRBJ2-3; 10 nucleotides line up with TRBD2. The CDR3 is 16 amino acids. Losses at the gene ends were 2 bases for V and 2 bases for J; bases not matched to a gene: 4. Looked up from germline, CDR1 is MGHRA and CDR2 is YSYEKL.

This rearrangement joins TRBV7-2 to TRBJ2-7; D may be TRBD2 (6 bases). Trimming pared 2 bases from V and 4 bases from J, leaving 18 bases between. The germline V gene has CDR1 SGHTA and CDR2 FQGNSA. The CDR3 contains 16 residues. The CDR3 is CASSLLGGTGGYEQYF. In DNA, the CDR3 is TGTGCCAGCAGCTTACTAGGCGGGACCGGAGGGTACGAGCAGTACTTC.

This chain joins TRBV29-1 and TRBJ2-1; possibly TRBD2 for D (5 bases). Trimming took off 8 bases at V and 8 bases at J, with 10 bases between the two ends. This CDR3 comprises 10 residues. Germline-derived CDR1 and CDR2 are SQVTM and ANQGSEA. The DNA for the CDR3 is TGCAGCTCGGGGAGCGATGAGCAGTTCTTC. Translated: CSSGSDEQFF.

To note about this clone: The junction departs from the called germline gene at one end, perhaps through a read error. The chain combines TRBV13 with TRBJ2-7, with a possible D match to TRBD2 (5 bases). Germline V lookup: CDR1 PRHDT, CDR2 FYEKMQ (reference sequence). The CDR3 extends over 13 amino acids. The CDR3 bases are TGTGCCAGCAGCCTAGGGAGCTCCTACGAGCAGTACTTC. Translated, it gives CASSLGSSYEQYF. Full variable domain (remainder filled in from reference TRBV13 and TRBJ2-7): AAGVIQSPRHLIKEKRETATLKCYPIPRHDTVYWYQQGPGQDPQFLISFYEKMQSDKGSIPDRFSAQQFSDYHSELNMSSLELGDSALYFCASSLGSSYEQYFGPGTRLTVT.

The chain has TRBV7-3 and TRBJ2-1, with no clear D. Germline V gives CDR1 SGHTA, CDR2 FQGTGA. The V end was cut by 4 bases, the J end by 7 bases, with 8 bases between. The CDR3 length is 12 residues. CDR3 in DNA: TGTGCCAGCAGCTCCGGTTATAATGAGCAGTTCTTC. Translating it yields CASSSGYNEQFF.

This chain links TRBV7-2 with TRBJ1-2, with 7 bases fitting TRBD1. Germline CDR1 reads SGHTA; CDR2 reads FQGNSA. This CDR3 region has 15 residues. V was pared by 1 base and J by 1 base, with 3 bases of the junction left unmatched. CDR3: CASSLVQGINYGYTF. The CDR3 nucleotides are TGTGCCAGCAGCTTAGTACAGGGGATTAACTATGGCTACACCTTC.

V gene TRBV5-1 combines with J gene TRBJ2-7; no reliable D call. V gave up 4 bases and J gave up 0 bases, with 5 bases separating them. This CDR3 spans 12 amino acids. Germline V lookup: CDR1 SGHRS, CDR2 YFSETQ. CDR3 in DNA: TGCGCCAGCAGCCGAGGCTCCTACGAGCAGTACTTC. This translates into CASSRGSYEQYF.